Each of the 7 T cell receptor beta chains below was sequenced from the same sample in a study of cytomegalovirus exposure and HLA in healthy donors. PCR was performed using 60 Vbeta and 13 Jbeta primers. Assay used: immunoSEQ multiplex PCR; TCRdb lists only in-frame clones, some missing. The sample lists about 160,000 clones, about four fifths seen once, with approximately 0.98% in the top ten. Sequenced sample: PBMCs. All receptors derive from a man younger than 40 in good health and CMV-seronegative.

The chain has TRBV18 and TRBJ2-6, with TRBD1 identical over 7 bases. Germline V gene lookup returns CDR1 KGHSH and CDR2 LQKENI. This CDR3 spans 15 amino acids. Trimming removed 4 bases from V and 2 bases from J; junction bases left unmatched: 2. CDR3 DNA sequence: TGTGCCAGCTCACTTCAGGGGGCTGGGGCCAACGTCCTGACTTTC. Protein sequence: CASSLQGAGANVLTF.

J is TRBJ1-5 and V is TRBV19, with 9 nucleotides matching TRBD1. Trimming at V came to 7 bases and at J to 4 bases, leaving 11 bases not matched to a gene. Per the germline V gene, CDR1 is LNHDA and CDR2 is SQIVND (reference sequence). CDR3 size: 16 residues. The chain's CDR3 is CASTGLRDRDNQPQHF. The CDR3 nucleotides read TGTGCCAGTACGGGCCTCCGGGACAGGGATAATCAGCCCCAGCATTTT.

This clone came up once. J is TRBJ2-3 and V is TRBV19; TRBD2 matches 11 bases. With 5 bases clipped from V and 11 bases from J, the junction kept 18 bases outside the gene matches. The CDR3 length is 17 residues. Germline V gives CDR1 LNHDA, CDR2 SQIVND (reference sequence). The CDR3 sequence is CASSGGGRTSGSLWQYF. In DNA, the CDR3 is TGTGCCAGTAGTGGTGGGGGGCGGACTAGCGGGTCCCTTTGGCAGTATTTT.

J is TRBJ2-2 and V is TRBV19; 11 positions match TRBD2. This CDR3 has 16 amino acids. The J segment lost 3 bases and the V segment lost 6 bases, leaving 6 bases of the junction unmatched. Germline V gene sequence: CDR1 LNHDA, CDR2 SQIVND (reference sequence). The CDR3 here is CASRRTSGSYTGELFF. The CDR3 DNA reads TGTGCCAGTAGGCGGACTAGCGGGTCATACACCGGGGAGCTGTTTTTT.

This clone was found a few times. This chain uses TRBV5-1 with TRBJ2-7; 7 bases map to TRBD2. V was clipped by 2 bases and J by 2 bases; unmatched bases: 7. Looked up from germline, CDR1 is SGHRS and CDR2 is YFSETQ. The CDR3 is 15 amino acids. Here the CDR3 reads CASSFSGALTYEQYF. Here the CDR3 DNA reads TGCGCCAGCAGCTTCAGCGGGGCTCTCACCTACGAGCAGTACTTC.

The chain carries TRBV29-1 and TRBJ2-1; D might be TRBD1 (8 bases). The CDR3 covers 12 residues. V was pared by 5 bases and J by 6 bases, with 11 bases between. Germline values: CDR1 SQVTM, CDR2 ANQGSEA. CDR3: CSVHRGGNEQFF. CDR3 coding DNA: TGCAGCGTTCACAGGGGGGGCAATGAGCAGTTCTTC.

This rearrangement joins TRBV12-5 to TRBJ1-1, with D tentatively TRBD1 (6 bases). Germline loops: CDR1 LGHNT, CDR2 FRNRAP. CDR3 length: 12 amino acids. The V end lost 5 bases, the J end lost 7 bases, and 11 bases lay between the germline ends. The CDR3 DNA sequence: TGTGCTAGTGGTCCCGAGACAGGTGAAGCTTTCTTT. Its protein is CASGPETGEAFF.